The rows below give T cell receptor beta chains drawn from one sample of a study of T cells in Graves' hyperthyroidism and ophthalmopathy. Using its own MiXCR run on the multiplex PCR reads, TCRdb lists one record per CDR3 protein. The sample records roughly 530,000 distinct CDR3 sequences, 17% being singletons. The sequenced sample consisted of blood. These receptors were taken from a woman younger than 30 with Graves' ophthalmopathy. CDR3s include the opening cysteine and the closing phenylalanine or tryptophan. A D gene is named only where the DNA matches it firmly. A row's size may be missing; if present it is once, few, many or a size class.

abundance: -; d_gene: TRBD1; v_gene: TRBV4-1; len: 14; j_gene: TRBJ1-2; CDR3nt: TGCGCCAGCAGCCGAGACGACAGGGGGCGGGGCTACACCTTC; CDR3aa: CASSRDDRGRGYTF
abundance: -; d_gene: TRBD2; v_gene: TRBV5-1; len: 16; j_gene: TRBJ2-1; CDR3nt: TGCGCCAGCAGAGCCCCGGGACTAGCGGGAGGTAATGAGCAGTTCTTC; CDR3aa: CASRAPGLAGGNEQFF
abundance: -; d_gene: -; v_gene: TRBV20-1; len: 17; j_gene: TRBJ2-3; CDR3nt: TGCAGTGCTAGAATGGCGGGGGCCCGTACTGGCACAGATACGCAGTATTTT; CDR3aa: CSARMAGARTGTDTQYF
abundance: many; d_gene: -; v_gene: TRBV20-1; len: 14; j_gene: TRBJ1-1; CDR3nt: TGCAGTGCTAGAGGACGGGGCTCCGGCACTGAAGCTTTCTTT; CDR3aa: CSARGRGSGTEAFF
abundance: -; d_gene: TRBD1; v_gene: TRBV12-3/TRBV12-4; len: 17; j_gene: TRBJ1-5; CDR3nt: TGTGCCAGCAGTTGGACCGGGACAGGGGAGAGCAATCAGCCCCAGCATTTT; CDR3aa: CASSWTGTGESNQPQHF
abundance: many; d_gene: -; v_gene: TRBV10-3; len: 12; j_gene: TRBJ1-1; CDR3nt: TGTGCCATCAGTGGGGGGAACACTGAAGCTTTCTTT; CDR3aa: CAISGGNTEAFF
abundance: many; d_gene: -; v_gene: TRBV18; len: 15; j_gene: TRBJ1-4; CDR3nt: TGTGCCAGCTCAAGAGGGGGTGCAACTAATGAAAAACTGTTTTTT; CDR3aa: CASSRGGATNEKLFF
abundance: many; d_gene: -; v_gene: TRBV28; len: 13; j_gene: TRBJ2-1; CDR3nt: TGTGCCAGCAACAGGGATAATTGGGGTGAGCAGTTCTTC; CDR3aa: CASNRDNWGEQFF
abundance: -; d_gene: -; v_gene: TRBV5-1; len: 15; j_gene: TRBJ2-6; CDR3nt: TGCGCCAGCGCCGGGGATTGGGCTGGGGCCAACGTCCTGACTTTC; CDR3aa: CASAGDWAGANVLTF
abundance: -; d_gene: -; v_gene: TRBV6-1; len: 14; j_gene: TRBJ2-5; CDR3nt: TGTGCCAGCAGTTTTTTTCAGGGCGAAGAGACCCAGTACTTC; CDR3aa: CASSFFQGEETQYF
abundance: many; d_gene: -; v_gene: TRBV5-1; len: 15; j_gene: TRBJ1-4; CDR3nt: TGCGCCAGCAGCTTGTCGTGGGGCACTAATGAAAAACTGTTTTTT; CDR3aa: CASSLSWGTNEKLFF
abundance: -; d_gene: -; v_gene: TRBV27; len: 13; j_gene: TRBJ1-1; CDR3nt: TGTGCCAGCAGGGTCACATCGGGCACTGAAGCTTTCTTT; CDR3aa: CASRVTSGTEAFF
abundance: many; d_gene: -; v_gene: TRBV6-2/TRBV6-3; len: 15; j_gene: TRBJ1-5; CDR3nt: TGTGCCAGCAGACCCTCGGGGTCTATCGATCAGCCCCAGCATTTT; CDR3aa: CASRPSGSIDQPQHF
abundance: many; d_gene: TRBD1; v_gene: TRBV7-9; len: 15; j_gene: TRBJ2-7; CDR3nt: TGTGCCAGCATCCCCTCGGGGACAGGGTCGGGCGAGCAGTACTTC; CDR3aa: CASIPSGTGSGEQYF
abundance: -; d_gene: -; v_gene: TRBV4-3; len: 15; j_gene: TRBJ2-7; CDR3nt: TGCGCCAGCAGCCCAGGACAGACAGACTTCTACGAGCAGTACTTC; CDR3aa: CASSPGQTDFYEQYF
abundance: many; d_gene: TRBD2; v_gene: TRBV6-1; len: 16; j_gene: TRBJ2-1; CDR3nt: TGTGCCAGCATCGGACTAGCGGGAAGCTCGTGGAATGAGCAGTTCTTC; CDR3aa: CASIGLAGSSWNEQFF
abundance: many; d_gene: -; v_gene: TRBV11-2; len: 14; j_gene: TRBJ2-7; CDR3nt: TGTGCCAGCAGCTTTGCGGGGAGCTCCTACGAGCAGTACTTC; CDR3aa: CASSFAGSSYEQYF
abundance: many; d_gene: -; v_gene: TRBV7-2; len: 15; j_gene: TRBJ2-3; CDR3nt: TGTGCCAGCAGCTTAGCGCTTACTGGCCCAGATACGCAGTATTTT; CDR3aa: CASSLALTGPDTQYF
abundance: -; d_gene: TRBD2; v_gene: TRBV10-2; len: 14; j_gene: TRBJ2-7; CDR3nt: TGCGCCAGCAAGCCTAGCGGATTTTCCTACGAGCAGTACTTC; CDR3aa: CASKPSGFSYEQYF
abundance: many; d_gene: -; v_gene: TRBV30; len: 11; j_gene: TRBJ2-1; CDR3nt: TGTGCCTGGAGTGCCCAGAATGAGCAGTTCTTC; CDR3aa: CAWSAQNEQFF
abundance: many; d_gene: TRBD1; v_gene: TRBV28; len: 16; j_gene: TRBJ1-1; CDR3nt: TGTGCCAGCTTCCTACGGACAGGGTCGAGGAACACTGAAGCTTTCTTT; CDR3aa: CASFLRTGSRNTEAFF
abundance: -; d_gene: TRBD1; v_gene: TRBV19; len: 16; j_gene: TRBJ1-5; CDR3nt: TGTGCCAGTAGACGCACAGGGGGCTCTGTTAACCAGCCCCAGCATTTT; CDR3aa: CASRRTGGSVNQPQHF